The entry below gives a single T cell receptor beta chain sequence along with its context. Its antigen is unidentified. V lost 0 bases to trimming and J lost 7 bases; unmatched junction nucleotides: 6. This CDR3 has 16 amino acids. CDR1 and CDR2 from the germline V gene are LGHDT and YNNKEL (reference sequence). Primed by a sample-barcoded 5' primer and a J-beta primer mix, a second PCR proceeded for roughly 6 to 12 cycles. Each CDR3 protein is one row after TCRdb ran MiXCR on the 5' RACE reads. The data show roughly 1,100,000 distinct CDR3 sequences, roughly a quarter seen once. The sample belongs to a study of blood T cells in healthy people across ages. Points from the study as a whole: Samples with more naive T cells showed higher observed beta diversity. While age rose, TCR beta diversity per million T cells dropped in a roughly linear way. Both higher diversity and more naive CD4+ cells marked long-lived donors when set against aged donors. There was no known CMV status for donors, so expanded clonotype changes were possibly confounded.

This same sample was also part of a study on T cells of mothers and their children.

The sequence was obtained from a girl aged 2-10 years in good health. Sequencing used blood. This chain joins TRBV3-1 and TRBJ2-1; 10 bases agree with TRBD2. The CDR3 bases are TGTGCCAGCAGCCAAGATGGGAGCGGGGGGGCGAATGAGCAGTTCTTC. As protein: CASSQDGSGGANEQFF.